The present T cell receptor (beta chain) was sequenced within a study of technical replicates of blood from several donors (dated 2017 in TCRdb). Preparation of the library involved the immunoSEQ multiplex PCR assay. TCRdb limited this immuneACCESS table to in-frame rearrangements with V and J called. A share of clones is missing; checked studies link under half to unresolved V genes, and the rest is unexplained. This sample gives over 55,000 clones in total; around 87% of them show up just once. About 5.2% of the sample belongs to the ten largest clones. Note on this clone: This clone's antigen is unknown. The record has no base qualities; no much larger clone is one base away.

The germline V gene encodes CDR1 SGHVS and CDR2 FQNEAQ. Its CDR3 holds 14 amino acids, cysteine through phenylalanine. This entry keeps only the CDR3 DNA: 42 bases, framed from base 1. Trimming takes 5 bases from V and 6 bases from J, and the germline ends sit 16 bases apart. The chain joins TRBV7-8 to TRBJ1-1; the D gene lacks a confident call. Sample: PBMCs. The source of this sequence is a human donor in good health. Some clones in this sample may be carry-over from other donors' samples. At the DNA level, the sequence is TGTGCCAGCAGCCACTCGCGGGGTGAGGCTGAAGCTTTCTTT. Its protein reads: CASSHSRGEAEAFF.